These 2 T cell receptor beta chains share one sample of origin, sequenced in a study of T-cell memory formation after mild COVID-19. TCRdb reanalysed the 5' RACE reads using MiXCR and keeps one entry per CDR3 protein. The sample contains about 350,000 distinct CDR3 sequences, about 13% of which appear only once. Sequenced sample: PBMCs or a T cell subset sorted from them (not recorded which). The receptors stem from a young man who had mild COVID-19 (a few samples of this study predate the infection). Cell type and time point are not known.

There are a few counts of this clonotype. The rearrangement joins TRBV6-5 to TRBJ1-2, with D tentatively TRBD1 (5 bases). This CDR3 contains 15 residues. V lost 0 bases and J lost 3, with 11 bases in between. Looked up from germline, CDR1 is MNHEY and CDR2 is SVGAGI. The CDR3 here is CASSYSRGWDYGYTF. CDR3 nucleotide sequence: TGTGCCAGCAGTTACTCGAGGGGATGGGACTATGGCTACACCTTC.

This clonotype turned up a few times. The rearrangement links TRBV11-1 to TRBJ2-3, with TRBD2 matching over 14 bases. This CDR3 contains 18 residues. Germline V gives CDR1 SGHAT, CDR2 FQDESV (reference sequence). Trimming removed 4 bases from V and 2 bases from J; junction bases left unmatched: 8. This CDR3 reads CASSWGTSGGANTDTQYF. The DNA for the CDR3 is TGTGCCAGCAGCTGGGGGACTAGCGGGGGCGCGAACACAGATACGCAGTATTTT.